Listed below are T cell receptor beta chains from one sample, sequenced in a study of T-cell reconstitution after alpha-beta-depleted transplantation in children. TCRdb re-analysed the PCR reads in MiXCR, keeping a single row per CDR3 protein. The table includes about 830,000 distinct CDR3 sequences, roughly 16% detected once. The specimen was PBMCs, mostly from graft donor cells, collected 360 days after TCRalphabeta/CD19-depleted stem cell transplant. The receptor source for this set is a male patient younger than 18 who had a stem cell transplant for acute lymphoblastic leukemia, so the T cells may come from the graft donor. Each CDR3 is given with its conserved first and last residue. The D gene is left open where the match is weak. Clone size, where shown, is once, few, many, or a class for clones that have expanded.

d_call,v_call,clone_size,j_call,cdr3_nt,cdr3_aa
NA,TRBV5-1,NA,TRBJ1-1,TGCGCCAGCAGCACCGTAAGGGGGGACACTGAAGCTTTCTTT,CASSTVRGDTEAFF
NA,TRBV7-9,NA,TRBJ2-1,TGTGCCAGCAGCCGTCCCTCAGCGCCGGAGCAGTTCTTC,CASSRPSAPEQFF
NA,TRBV18,NA,TRBJ2-3,TGTGCCAGCTCACCGGTCCCTGCTAGCACAGATACGCAGTATTTT,CASSPVPASTDTQYF
TRBD1,TRBV13,few,TRBJ2-7,TGTGCCAGCAGCCCGAGATGGGACAGCAGCTACGAGCAGTACTTC,CASSPRWDSSYEQYF
NA,TRBV5-1,many,TRBJ2-7,TGCGCCAGCAGCCTGGGCCCCGGGACAACCTACGAGCAGTACTTC,CASSLGPGTTYEQYF
TRBD1,TRBV12-3/TRBV12-4,NA,TRBJ2-1,TGTGCCAGCAGTTTCGATAATACAGGGGGCACCTACAATGAGCAGTTCTTC,CASSFDNTGGTYNEQFF
NA,TRBV7-2,many,TRBJ2-3,TGTGCCAGCAGCCCAGGGACCGCCCTTAAATCAGATACGCAGTATTTT,CASSPGTALKSDTQYF
NA,TRBV15,few,TRBJ1-5,TGTGCCACCAGCAGAGATCCAGGGCTATCAAAGCATTTT,CATSRDPGLSKHF
NA,TRBV9,NA,TRBJ2-1,TGTGCCAGCGGATCAGAGGGCTCCTACAATGAGCAGTTCTTC,CASGSEGSYNEQFF
TRBD2,TRBV7-6,NA,TRBJ2-7,TGTGCCAGCAGCTTAGTGGGGGGGAACCACGAGCAGTACTTC,CASSLVGGNHEQYF